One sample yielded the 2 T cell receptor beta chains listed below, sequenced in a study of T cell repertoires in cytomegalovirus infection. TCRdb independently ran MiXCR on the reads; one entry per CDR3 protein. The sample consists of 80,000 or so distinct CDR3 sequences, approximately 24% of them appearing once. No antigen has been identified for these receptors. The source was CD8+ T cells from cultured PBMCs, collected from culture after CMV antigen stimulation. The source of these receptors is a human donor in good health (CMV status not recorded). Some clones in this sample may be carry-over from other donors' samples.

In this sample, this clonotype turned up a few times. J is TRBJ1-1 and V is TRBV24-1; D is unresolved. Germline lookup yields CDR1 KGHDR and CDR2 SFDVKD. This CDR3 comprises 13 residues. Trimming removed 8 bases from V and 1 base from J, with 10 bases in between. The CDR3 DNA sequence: TGTGCCACCAAGTCATCTTGGAACACTGAAGCTTTCTTT. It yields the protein CATKSSWNTEAFF.

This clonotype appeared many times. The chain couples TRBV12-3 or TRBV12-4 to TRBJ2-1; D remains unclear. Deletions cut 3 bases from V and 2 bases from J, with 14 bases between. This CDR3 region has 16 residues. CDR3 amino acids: CASSFRLEIPYNEQFF. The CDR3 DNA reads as TGTGCCAGCAGTTTCAGGCTAGAGATCCCCTACAATGAGCAGTTCTTC.